The 25 T cell receptor beta chains reported below all come from one sample, sequenced in a study of shared clonotypes between healthy human individuals. TCRdb's copy holds only in-frame clones and misses some; the assay was immunoSEQ multiplex PCR. The table lists 2 million to 3 million clones, around nine tenths of them singletons, with 0.14% in the top ten. The sequencing sample was made of naive CD4+ T cells sorted from blood. As to subset: CD45RA+ positively selected. The source of these receptors is a man between 18 and 29 years old in good health.

This rearrangement joins TRBV7-9 to TRBJ2-3, with a weak D call TRBD2 (5 bases). The CDR3 length is 15 residues. Trimming took 4 bases from V and 0 from J, leaving 11 bases between them. The germline V gene has CDR1 SEHNR and CDR2 FQNEAQ (reference sequence). The CDR3 here is CASSYRGTSTDTQYF. For the CDR3, the DNA is TGTGCCAGCAGCTATCGGGGTACTAGCACAGATACGCAGTATTTT.

The chain has TRBV19 and TRBJ2-7; D gene unclear. Trimming shortened V by 5 bases and J by 0 bases, and 8 bases separated the two germline ends. The CDR3 loop spans 13 amino acids. Germline lookup yields CDR1 LNHDA and CDR2 SQIVND (reference sequence). The CDR3 DNA follows: TGTGCCAGTAGTCTTGCGACCTCCTACGAGCAGTACTTC. Its translation: CASSLATSYEQYF. Looking up the rest from reference TRBV19 and TRBJ2-7 gives the full variable domain: DGGITQSPKYLFRKEGQNVTLSCEQNLNHDAMYWYRQDPGQGLRLIYYSQIVNDFQKGDIAEGYSVSREKKESFPLTVTSAQKNPTAFYLCASSLATSYEQYFGPGTRLTVT.

The sample holds one count of this clone. The genes are TRBV5-1 and TRBJ2-5; possibly TRBD1 or TRBD2 for D (5 bases each). Trimming took 4 bases from V and 2 from J, leaving 12 bases between them. In germline, CDR1 is SGHRS, CDR2 YFSETQ. This CDR3 comprises 14 residues. The CDR3 region is CASSRDDSQETQYF. The CDR3 region has the DNA TGCGCCAGCAGCCGGGACGACTCTCAAGAGACCCAGTACTTC.

This chain links TRBV7-2 with TRBJ2-2; the match to TRBD2 covers 14 bases. The CDR3 sequence is 18 residues long. Germline values: CDR1 SGHTA, CDR2 FQGNSA. J gave up 5 bases and V 5 bases, and 10 bases lay outside the gene matches. The CDR3 DNA follows: TGTGCCAGCAGCCCCCGACTAGCGGGGGGGCCGCCGACCGGGGAGCTGTTTTTT. This codes for CASSPRLAGGPPTGELFF.

This CDR3 reads CASSNPTGAGEKLFF. The DNA for the CDR3 is TGCGCCAGCAGCAACCCAACAGGGGCGGGAGAAAAACTGTTTTTT. The chain has TRBV5-1 and TRBJ1-4, with TRBD1 matching over 7 bases. J was trimmed by 8 bases and V by 4 bases; bases with no gene match: 11. This CDR3 has 15 amino acids. Germline CDR1 is SGHRS and CDR2 is YFSETQ.

The chain recombines TRBV6-6 with TRBJ1-3; D is ambiguous. This CDR3 contains 15 residues. Trimming pared 2 bases from V and 4 bases from J, leaving 12 bases between. Germline CDR1 reads MNHNY; CDR2 reads SVGAGI (reference sequence). This chain's CDR3 is CASSYEETRGNTIYF. CDR3 DNA sequence: TGTGCCAGCAGTTACGAGGAGACACGGGGAAACACCATATATTTT.

The J gene is TRBJ2-6, the V gene TRBV5-6; D gene ambiguous. Germline V gives CDR1 SGHDT, CDR2 YYEEEE. This CDR3 is built from 14 residues. Between the trimmed V and J ends, which lost 1 base and 1 base, there was a span of 3 bases. The CDR3 sequence is CASSLYSGANVLTF. The CDR3 nucleotides are TGTGCCAGCAGCTTGTATTCTGGGGCCAACGTCCTGACTTTC.

This clone came up once. The genes are TRBV11-2 and TRBJ2-5, with no clear D. Near its end, the DNA agrees better with TRBJ2-7, so the J call may be wrong. The CDR3 totals 12 residues. CDR1 is SGHAT, CDR2 FQNNGV, per germline. The DNA for the CDR3 is TGTGCCAGCAGCTTACTTGACTACGAGCAGTACTTC. Translated, it gives CASSLLDYEQYF.

As concerns this clone: Other DNA sequences in the same sample also yield this CDR3. The V and J genes are TRBV5-4 and TRBJ2-6, with D perhaps TRBD1 (6 bases). The length of the CDR3 is 15 residues. V was shortened by 3 bases and J by 1 base, with 8 bases between the two germline ends. The V gene's germline CDR1 is SGHNT and CDR2 YYREEE (reference sequence). CDR3 sequence (DNA): TGTGCCAGCAGCTCAACAGGGTCTGGGGCCAACGTCCTGACTTTC. As protein: CASSSTGSGANVLTF.

V and J are TRBV18 and TRBJ2-2; D is undetermined. CDR1 is KGHSH, CDR2 LQKENI, per germline. V lost 0 bases and J 9 bases, leaving 8 bases between the germline ends. The CDR3 runs to 13 residues. CDR3 sequence reads: CASSPPGVRELFF. The CDR3, as DNA: TGTGCCAGCTCACCACCTGGCGTTCGGGAGCTGTTTTTT.

V and J are TRBV27 and TRBJ1-2; possible D gene TRBD1, 5 bases. The CDR3 contains 12 residues. V lost 4 bases and J 6 bases, leaving 9 bases between the germline ends. Per germline, CDR1 MNHEY and CDR2 SMNVEV (reference sequence). The CDR3 loop is CASSSRGDGYTF. CDR3 in DNA: TGTGCCAGCAGTTCGAGGGGTGATGGCTACACCTTC.

The CDR3 DNA follows: TGTGCCAGCAGCTTTGGTTCCGGACTAGCGGGGTTAAAGTACTTC. Protein product: CASSFGSGLAGLKYF. This chain uses TRBV11-2 with TRBJ2-7; TRBD2 agrees at 12 bases. Trimming at V came to 3 bases and at J to 11 bases, leaving 11 bases not matched to a gene. CDR1 SGHAT and CDR2 FQNNGV come from the germline V gene. This CDR3 contains 15 residues.

A few counts support this clone. This sequence joins TRBV28 and TRBJ2-7; no reliable D call. The germline CDR1 and CDR2 sequences are MDHEN and SYDVKM. V lost 2 bases to trimming and J lost 0 bases, with 5 bases between them. The CDR3 has 13 residues. The CDR3 is CASSLQASYEQYF. The CDR3 DNA reads as TGTGCCAGCAGTTTACAGGCCTCCTACGAGCAGTACTTC.

The gene calls are TRBV6-5 and TRBJ2-7; 7 bases are shared with TRBD1. There are 14 residues in the CDR3. Germline CDR1 and CDR2: MNHEY and SVGAGI. V lost 11 bases to trimming and J lost 0 bases; unmatched junction nucleotides: 10. The CDR3 sequence: CAVGRGRYSYEQYF. CDR3 nucleotide sequence: TGTGCCGTGGGAAGGGGGCGTTACTCCTACGAGCAGTACTTC.

CDR3 sequence (DNA): TGTGCCTGGAGTGGCCAGACCCTCGCCCATGGCTACACCTTC. Protein product: CAWSGQTLAHGYTF. The V gene is TRBV30, the J gene TRBJ1-2; D is unresolved. The CDR3 sequence is 14 residues long. V was clipped by 1 base and J by 6 bases, with 15 bases between them. The germline gives CDR1 GTSNPN, CDR2 SVGIG (reference sequence).

The rearrangement links TRBV30 to TRBJ2-2, with a weak D call TRBD1 (6 bases). Germline V gene sequence: CDR1 GTSNPN, CDR2 SVGIG (reference sequence). V lost 4 bases, J lost 1 base, and 7 bases lay in between. The CDR3 sequence is 13 residues long. The CDR3 here is CAWMTGNTGELFF. CDR3 coding DNA: TGTGCCTGGATGACAGGGAACACCGGGGAGCTGTTTTTT.

The sample holds a few counts of this clone. The chain combines TRBV5-1 with TRBJ2-7; 12 bases match TRBD1. The CDR3 length is 15 residues. V shed 4 bases, J shed 2 bases, and the junction held 4 bases outside the gene matches. Germline V lookup: CDR1 SGHRS, CDR2 YFSETQ. CDR3 region: CASSGGQGATYEQYF. As DNA, the CDR3 is TGCGCCAGCAGCGGGGGACAGGGGGCCACCTACGAGCAGTACTTC.

The chain uses TRBV7-2 and TRBJ2-4; D is possibly TRBD1 or TRBD2 (5 bases each). This CDR3 region has 15 residues. CDR1 and CDR2 (germline): SGHTA, FQGNSA. The ends were cut back, 5 bases at V and 1 base at J, with 12 bases in the middle. Here the CDR3 reads CASSTLGTAKNIQYF. The CDR3 DNA is TGTGCCAGCAGCACCTTGGGGACGGCCAAAAACATTCAGTACTTC.

The CDR3 bases are TGTGCCAGCAGCAAGGGGGACCTGGGTGAAAAACTGTTTTTT. This gives the protein CASSKGDLGEKLFF. The rearrangement uses TRBV6-5 and TRBJ1-4; a possible D gene is TRBD1 (6 bases). V lost 6 bases and J lost 7, with 15 bases in between. The V gene's germline CDR1 is MNHEY and CDR2 SVGAGI. The CDR3 has 14 residues.

The chain couples TRBV30 to TRBJ2-7; TRBD1 matches 7 bases. The CDR3 loop spans 14 amino acids. Trimming at V came to 3 bases and at J to 2 bases, leaving 7 bases not matched to a gene. Germline V gene data show CDR1 as GTSNPN and CDR2 as SVGIG (reference sequence). The CDR3 loop reads CAWRGDSVAYEQYF. The CDR3 nucleotides read TGTGCCTGGAGGGGGGACAGCGTTGCCTACGAGCAGTACTTC.

The chain combines TRBV15 with TRBJ1-5; possible D gene TRBD1, 6 bases. The V end lost 3 bases, the J end lost 4 bases, and 10 bases lay between the germline ends. The CDR3 has 14 residues. CDR1 LNHNV and CDR2 YYDKDF come from the germline V gene (reference sequence). The CDR3 coding sequence is TGTGCCACCAGCAGCCCCGGACAGAATCAGCCCCAGCATTTT. Translated, it gives CATSSPGQNQPQHF.

This chain joins TRBV6-6 and TRBJ1-4; a weak D match, TRBD1 (5 bases). The CDR3 sequence is 14 residues long. Trimming removed 7 bases at V and 3 bases at J, with 12 bases between. CDR1 MNHNY and CDR2 SVGAGI come from the germline V gene (reference sequence). CDR3 bases: TGTGCCAGCATCCCAGGGTCATCTAATGAAAAACTGTTTTTT. Its protein product is CASIPGSSNEKLFF.

The J gene is TRBJ2-1, the V gene TRBV10-1; D unresolved. Germline CDR1 reads WNHNN; CDR2 reads SYGVQD (reference sequence). The CDR3 loop spans 12 amino acids. With 0 bases removed from V and 14 bases from J, the gap between germline ends came to 11 bases. CDR3 coding DNA: TGCGCCAGCAGTGAGTCGAAGGACGTGGAGTTCTTC. Its protein product is CASSESKDVEFF.

As to this clone: Other DNA sequences in the sample encode the same CDR3. The chain carries TRBV18 and TRBJ2-3; tentative D call: TRBD2 (6 bases). This CDR3 spans 14 amino acids. Trimming stripped 3 bases from V and 2 bases from J, with 9 bases between. CDR1 and CDR2 (germline): KGHSH, LQKENI. CDR3 nucleotide sequence: TGTGCCAGCTCACCCGGGGGATCCACAGATACGCAGTATTTT. It codes for CASSPGGSTDTQYF.

The chain joins TRBV6-6 to TRBJ2-7; 9 nucleotides line up with TRBD1. V gave up 6 bases and J gave up 4 bases; unmatched junction bases: 4. In germline, CDR1 is MNHNY, CDR2 SVGAGI (reference sequence). This CDR3 has 13 residues. In DNA form, the CDR3 reads TGTGCCAGCAGGGGGACAGGGAAGTACGAGCAGTACTTC. It encodes CASRGTGKYEQYF.